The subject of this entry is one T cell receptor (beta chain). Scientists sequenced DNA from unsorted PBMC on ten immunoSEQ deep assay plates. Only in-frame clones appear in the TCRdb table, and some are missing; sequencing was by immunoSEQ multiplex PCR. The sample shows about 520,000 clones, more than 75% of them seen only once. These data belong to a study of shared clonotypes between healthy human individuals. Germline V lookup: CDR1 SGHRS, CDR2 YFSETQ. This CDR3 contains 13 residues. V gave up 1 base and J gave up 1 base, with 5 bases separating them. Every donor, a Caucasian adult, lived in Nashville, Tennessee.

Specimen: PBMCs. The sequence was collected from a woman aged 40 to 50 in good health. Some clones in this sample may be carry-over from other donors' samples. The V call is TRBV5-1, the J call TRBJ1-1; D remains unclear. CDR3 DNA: TGCGCCAGCAGCTTGACAGCGAACACTGAAGCTTTCTTT. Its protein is CASSLTANTEAFF.